The present entry profiles one T cell receptor beta chain with its context. Which antigen it targets is not known. Base qualities were left out, and no much larger clone turns up one base away. The data belong to a study of CD8 T cells in Susac syndrome (dated by TCRdb to about 2019). For context, the study as a whole: Among the sequenced Susac syndrome patients, five or six had clinically active disease and roughly 8 were in clinical remission. At blood withdrawal, Susac syndrome patients were either therapy-naive, taking corticosteroids (in some cases with IVIg as well), or taking IVIg alone. Repertoire sequencing was used to test whether CD8+ T cell activation and differentiation in Susac syndrome was antigen driven. The study at large found these results: No clonal expansion was detected in the CD4+ T cell repertoire of Susac syndrome patients. The TCR sequencing and HLA analysis was acknowledged to have included a relatively small number of individuals.

RNA was extracted using the RNeasy kit, and roughly 0.5 to 1 microgram was reverse transcribed with random hexamers. The immunoSEQ multiplex PCR assay, which covers 54 Vbeta and 13 Jbeta segments, was used to amplify TCR beta CDR3 regions. Bias from PCR amplification was corrected by using a synthetic template baseline for primer optimization and for computational correction. As for how the authors treated the data: Only productive sequences were kept, with reads annotated to V, D and J genes according to IMGT and analyzed in immunoSEQ Analyzer. Clonality was computed as one minus Shannon entropy normalized by log2 of the number of productive unique sequences. Public and private clones were assessed among the 100 most prevalent clones of each patient and control. Clones were defined as Susac-specific if absent from the healthy and MS cohorts, from roughly 1,100 published viral clones and from other ImmuneACCESS disease sequences. Starting from the raw public reads, TCRdb applied fastp trimming at Q25, assembled clones with MiXCR and retained in-frame beta chains. Each entry merges the rows of one CDR3 protein and shows their most common DNA and genes. Clone size and V and J calls follow TCRdb, not the original study. Across this sample there are some 160,000 distinct CDR3 sequences, with 85% to 95% seen only once. The top ten clonotypes cover 0.12% of the sample.

CDR1 ENHRY and CDR2 SYGVKD are derived from the germline V gene. Taken from cysteine to phenylalanine, the CDR3 has 12 residues. Only the CDR3 DNA is retained, 36 bases long and in frame from the first base. V is cut by 3 bases and J by 6 bases, and the space between the germline ends is 8 bases. High-throughput TCR beta sequencing profiled peripheral blood CD8+ and CD4+ T cells from healthy donors, Susac syndrome patients and multiple sclerosis patients. Susac syndrome patients met recently defined diagnostic criteria for definite or probable disease. Bulk CD8+ and CD4+ T cells were purified by magnetic negative isolation, whereas CD8+ TEMRA cells were enriched by FACS. Blood was drawn into EDTA tubes, processed within 24 hours, and PBMCs were isolated by density gradient centrifugation. PBMCs intended for TCR sequencing were frozen in liquid nitrogen and were later thawed in a 37 degrees C water bath. The sorted or isolated CD4+, CD8+ and CD8+ TEMRA cells had a purity of 90% or higher.

The clonotype comes from a human donor with Susac syndrome. What was sequenced was CD4+ T cells from PBMCs. This chain joins TRBV10-3 to TRBJ1-2; there is no confident call for the D gene. The DNA sequence follows: TGTGCCATCAGTGACAGAAGAGATGGCTACACCTTC. Its protein product is CAISDRRDGYTF.